This is a list of T cell receptor beta chains from one sample in a study of T cell changes during pregnancy in multiple sclerosis. Clones were read by immunoSEQ multiplex PCR, and TCRdb kept only the in-frame ones, dropping some. This sample has around 57,000 clones; about 90% occur once, and the top ten carry 0.89%. Here the sequenced sample was peripheral blood, taken in the first trimester of pregnancy. These TCRs come from a female donor in good health, enrolled as a control in a pregnancy study. The CDR3 runs from the conserved cysteine through the conserved F or W. D genes are given only for firm matches. Clone size is stated in some rows and not others, as once, few, many or a class when expanded.

j_call | d_call | clone_size | v_call | cdr3_length | cdr3_aa | cdr3_nt
TRBJ1-1 | NA | NA | TRBV5-5 | 14 | CASSQGTANTEAFF | TGTGCCAGCAGCCAGGGGACGGCGAACACTGAAGCTTTCTTT
TRBJ1-1 | NA | NA | TRBV6-5 | 14 | CASSYSGRNTEAFF | TGTGCCAGCAGTTACTCGGGCAGGAACACTGAAGCTTTCTTT
TRBJ2-7 | NA | NA | TRBV25-1 | 16 | CASSESLGGRFHEQYF | TGTGCCAGCAGTGAATCTCTGGGGGGACGGTTTCACGAGCAGTACTTC
TRBJ1-5 | NA | NA | TRBV2 | 13 | CASLLSRNQPQHF | TGTGCCAGCCTCTTGAGTCGCAATCAGCCCCAGCATTTT
TRBJ1-1 | TRBD1 | NA | TRBV25-1 | 15 | CASSELSTGLTEAFF | TGTGCCAGCAGTGAACTATCGACAGGGCTGACTGAAGCTTTCTTT
TRBJ2-2 | NA | few | TRBV29-1 | 12 | CSAGANTGELFF | TGCAGCGCAGGGGCGAACACCGGGGAGCTGTTTTTT
TRBJ1-1 | NA | NA | TRBV27 | 11 | CASSYSGDTFF | TGTGCCAGCAGCTATTCGGGGGATACTTTCTTT
TRBJ2-7 | NA | NA | TRBV27 | 15 | CASSQMGDGSGEQYF | TGTGCCAGCAGTCAGATGGGTGACGGCTCCGGGGAGCAGTACTTC
TRBJ1-2 | NA | NA | TRBV4-1 | 19 | CASSQGGGGVGSPNYGYTF | TGCGCCAGCAGCCAAGGTGGCGGGGGCGTGGGGTCCCCTAACTATGGCTACACCTTC
TRBJ1-1 | NA | once | TRBV6-1 | 13 | CASSGQDVTEAFF | TGTGCCAGCAGTGGACAGGATGTCACTGAAGCTTTCTTT
TRBJ1-2 | TRBD1 | once | TRBV7-9 | 16 | CASSRTGTDLTYGYTF | TGTGCCAGCAGCCGTACCGGGACAGACCTCACCTATGGCTACACCTTC
TRBJ2-3 | NA | NA | TRBV7-9 | 15 | CASSLEGLGTDTQYF | TGTGCCAGCAGCTTAGAGGGACTGGGGACAGATACGCAGTATTTT
TRBJ2-5 | NA | NA | TRBV5-4 | 12 | CASSDSRETQYF | TGTGCCAGCAGCGACTCCAGGGAAACCCAGTACTTC
TRBJ1-3 | NA | NA | TRBV21-1 | 15 | CASDDSASSGNTIYF | TGTGCCAGCGATGACAGCGCCAGCTCTGGAAACACCATATATTTT
TRBJ2-3 | TRBD2 | NA | TRBV9 | 15 | CASSAIAGGPDTQYF | TGTGCCAGCAGCGCAATTGCGGGGGGGCCAGATACGCAGTATTTT
TRBJ2-5 | NA | NA | TRBV7-3 | 13 | CASSLEGGETQYF | TGTGCCAGCAGCTTAGAGGGAGGAGAGACCCAGTACTTC
TRBJ1-5 | TRBD1 | NA | TRBV5-3 | 14 | CARSGTGVNQPQHF | TGTGCCAGAAGCGGTACAGGGGTAAATCAGCCCCAGCATTTT
TRBJ2-3 | NA | NA | TRBV7-2 | 16 | CASSALAGTSTDTQYF | TGTGCCAGCAGCGCACTAGCCGGGACTAGCACAGATACGCAGTATTTT
TRBJ1-2 | NA | NA | TRBV23-1 | 17 | CASSQRPLARGNYGYTF | TGCGCCAGCAGTCAAAGACCCCTAGCGCGAGGGAACTATGGCTACACCTTC
TRBJ2-7 | TRBD2 | NA | TRBV19 | 15 | CASREGGVNSYEQYF | TGTGCCAGTAGGGAGGGAGGGGTCAACTCCTACGAGCAGTACTTC
TRBJ2-1 | TRBD2 | once | TRBV5-6 | 16 | CASSWTSGGGRVEQFF | TGTGCCAGCAGCTGGACTAGCGGGGGAGGTAGGGTGGAGCAGTTCTTC
TRBJ2-2 | NA | NA | TRBV4-3 | 16 | CASSQGLDYHSGELFF | TGCGCCAGCAGCCAAGGGTTAGACTATCACTCCGGGGAGCTGTTTTTT
TRBJ2-5 | NA | NA | TRBV4-1 | 14 | CASSQGPLRETQYF | TGCGCCAGCAGCCAAGGTCCTCTGAGAGAGACCCAGTACTTC
TRBJ2-1 | TRBD2 | NA | TRBV5-1 | 13 | CASKGLAAQEQFF | TGCGCCAGCAAGGGACTAGCGGCCCAGGAGCAGTTCTTC
TRBJ1-6 | NA | NA | TRBV6-1 | 16 | CASSEAWLDYNSPLHF | TGTGCCAGCAGTGAAGCATGGCTCGACTATAATTCACCCCTCCACTTT
TRBJ1-1 | NA | NA | TRBV29-1 | 11 | CSGGVNTEAFF | TGCAGTGGGGGGGTGAACACTGAAGCTTTCTTT
TRBJ1-1 | NA | few | TRBV29-1 | 16 | CSVEDLGQGRRAEAFF | TGCAGCGTTGAAGATCTGGGGCAGGGGAGAAGGGCTGAAGCTTTCTTT
TRBJ1-1 | NA | few | TRBV30 | 14 | CAWSLGQMNTEAFF | TGTGCCTGGAGTTTGGGACAAATGAACACTGAAGCTTTCTTT
TRBJ2-3 | NA | NA | TRBV4-3 | 19 | CASSQVWGGPSTSTDTQYF | TGCGCCAGCAGCCAAGTCTGGGGGGGGCCTTCCACGAGCACAGATACGCAGTATTTT
TRBJ2-7 | TRBD2 | NA | TRBV6-6 | 15 | CASSVEAGSSYEQYF | TGTGCCAGCAGTGTTGAAGCGGGGAGCTCCTACGAGCAGTACTTC
TRBJ2-2 | TRBD1 | NA | TRBV27 | 15 | CASRTGTDNTGELFF | TGTGCCAGCAGAACAGGGACAGATAACACCGGGGAGCTGTTTTTT
TRBJ2-3 | NA | NA | TRBV30 | 13 | CAWKGGGLGTQYF | TGTGCCTGGAAAGGGGGGGGCCTAGGGACGCAGTATTTT
TRBJ1-4 | NA | NA | TRBV9 | 16 | CASSVGQTGSGEKLFF | TGTGCCAGCAGCGTAGGTCAAACCGGTTCGGGTGAAAAACTGTTTTTT
TRBJ2-7 | TRBD1 | NA | TRBV27 | 14 | CASTLGQGSYEQYF | TGTGCCAGCACCCTAGGACAGGGATCCTACGAGCAGTACTTC
TRBJ2-3 | TRBD2 | NA | TRBV25-1 | 15 | CASKASGGRTDTQYF | TGTGCCAGCAAGGCTAGCGGGGGGAGGACAGATACGCAGTATTTT
TRBJ1-3 | TRBD1 | NA | TRBV10-2 | 16 | CASSESQGASGNTIYF | TGCGCCAGCAGTGAGTCGCAGGGGGCCTCTGGAAACACCATATATTTT
TRBJ2-7 | TRBD1 | NA | TRBV6-5 | 15 | CASSNPRDRVYEQYF | TGTGCCAGCAGTAACCCCCGGGACAGGGTCTACGAGCAGTACTTC
TRBJ2-7 | NA | NA | TRBV11-3 | 17 | CASSARGRQVFSYEQYF | TGTGCCAGCAGCGCCCGCGGCAGACAGGTATTCTCCTACGAGCAGTACTTC
TRBJ1-1 | TRBD1 | NA | TRBV13 | 15 | CASSLEGQGNTEAFF | TGTGCCAGCAGCTTAGAGGGACAGGGGAACACTGAAGCTTTCTTT
TRBJ2-7 | NA | NA | TRBV7-2 | 13 | CASSAVSSYEQYF | TGTGCCAGCAGCGCAGTAAGCTCCTACGAGCAGTACTTC
TRBJ1-6 | TRBD1 | NA | TRBV6-6 | 16 | CASSYGTGDRNSPLHF | TGTGCCAGCAGTTACGGGACAGGGGATAGGAATTCACCCCTCCACTTT
TRBJ1-1 | TRBD1 | NA | TRBV25-1 | 13 | CASSGQGVTEAFF | TGTGCCAGCAGTGGACAGGGGGTGACTGAAGCTTTCTTT
TRBJ1-2 | NA | NA | TRBV7-9 | 14 | CASSPLTDNYGYTF | TGTGCCAGCAGCCCATTGACAGATAACTATGGCTACACCTTC
TRBJ2-3 | TRBD1 | NA | TRBV9 | 15 | CASSRRQGEGDTQYF | TGTGCCAGCAGCCGGCGACAGGGCGAAGGTGATACGCAGTATTTT
TRBJ1-1 | NA | NA | TRBV14 | 15 | CASSQERGWNTEAFF | TGTGCCAGCAGCCAAGAACGGGGATGGAACACTGAAGCTTTCTTT